The entry that follows covers one TCR beta chain sequence. The table lists this clone with a count of one. Its antigen target is currently unknown. No much larger clone is present one base from it, and per-base qualities are unavailable. This entry comes from a study of blood T cell repertoires in COVID-19 (dated by TCRdb to 2020 to 2022). For context, the study as a whole: Samples covering the acute and convalescent phases of COVID-19 were provided by collaborators in the United States, Italy and Spain. The material from the prospective study consisted of cDNA or gDNA derived from T cells, B-cell-depleted T cells, or PBMCs. Subjects who had been exposed to COVID-19, were actively infected with it, or had recovered from it provided the deeply sampled blood TCRbeta repertoires that made up the dataset. A freely available public database, intended as a resource for researchers studying the immune response to SARS-CoV-2, is where the repertoires were released. Samples were obtained from the ongoing ImmuneRACE study (first 160 participants) and from approximately 1,200 subjects provided by 6 global collaborators. Nearly every sample came with metadata listing a de-identified subject ID, COVID-19 status, age in years and sex. HLA class I and class II types, where available, came from metadata supplied by the sample provider rather than from assay-based typing. Findings and caveats that apply to the study as a whole: How much clinical and demographic metadata was included differed by source and by participant, and the metadata was provided uncurated.

V and J are trimmed by 4 bases and 5 bases, and the gene matches miss 1 base of the junction. For CDR1 and CDR2, the germline V gene lists MNHEY and SVGAGI. The CDR3 starts with the cysteine, ends with the phenylalanine, and has 15 residues. Just CDR3 DNA is preserved here, 45 bases in frame from base 1. One collaborating source in Seattle enrolled patients during active infection and followed them longitudinally through the course of disease. Each collaborating institution followed its own protocols to collect whole blood in K2EDTA tubes. For TCRbeta analysis, collaborator samples were shipped as frozen whole blood, as isolated PBMCs, or as DNA extracted from either sample type. The immunoSEQ Assay, a bias-controlled multiplex PCR, was used to amplify TCRbeta CDR3 regions from genomic DNA. The published analysis was carried out like this. Nucleated cell counts per sample were estimated from amplification of reference gene primers within the assay. To quantify the absolute abundance of each unique TCRbeta CDR3 rearrangement, sequence reads were collapsed and filtered. For each sample, productive Simpson clonality was calculated by taking the square root of Simpson's diversity index across productive rearrangements. The source is immuneACCESS, and TCRdb retained only in-frame sequences with V and J called. Part of the clones is not carried over; for the studies checked, unresolved V genes explain less than half of this, and the remainder is unexplained. That table is the source of V, J and clone size, and D and trimming were worked out from the DNA. This sample has about 200,000 clones in its table, and approximately 78% of those were observed once. The ten largest clones add up to 8% to 10% of the sample.

This TCR came from a woman of 80 years or more with COVID-19, enrolled during active disease. The sample taken for sequencing was peripheral blood. This chain joins TRBV6-5 to TRBJ2-1; the junction holds 14 bases that match TRBD2. The nucleotide sequence is TGTGCCAGCAGTTCGGGACTAGCGGGGGACAATGAGCAGTTCTTC. Translated, it gives CASSSGLAGDNEQFF.